This T cell receptor beta chain originates from a study of blood T cell repertoires in COVID-19. About the research overall: Acute and convalescent COVID-19 samples came from the United States, Italy and Spain.

The assay was immunoSEQ multiplex PCR, and TCRdb's table has in-frame clones only and misses some. The sample comprises about 140,000 clones, more than 65% of which are singletons, and approximately 3.9% rests with the top ten. J lost 2 bases, V lost 0 bases, and 10 bases had no gene match. CDR3 length: 17 residues. CDR1 and CDR2 (germline): SGHNT, YENEEA. What was sequenced was peripheral blood. The genes are TRBV11-3 and TRBJ2-7; TRBD2 matches at 7 bases. The sequence derives from a woman between 55 and 75 years old with acute or convalescent COVID-19. The CDR3 is CASSLDREARSPYEQYF. CDR3 bases: TGTGCCAGCAGCTTAGATCGGGAGGCCCGAAGTCCCTACGAGCAGTACTTC.